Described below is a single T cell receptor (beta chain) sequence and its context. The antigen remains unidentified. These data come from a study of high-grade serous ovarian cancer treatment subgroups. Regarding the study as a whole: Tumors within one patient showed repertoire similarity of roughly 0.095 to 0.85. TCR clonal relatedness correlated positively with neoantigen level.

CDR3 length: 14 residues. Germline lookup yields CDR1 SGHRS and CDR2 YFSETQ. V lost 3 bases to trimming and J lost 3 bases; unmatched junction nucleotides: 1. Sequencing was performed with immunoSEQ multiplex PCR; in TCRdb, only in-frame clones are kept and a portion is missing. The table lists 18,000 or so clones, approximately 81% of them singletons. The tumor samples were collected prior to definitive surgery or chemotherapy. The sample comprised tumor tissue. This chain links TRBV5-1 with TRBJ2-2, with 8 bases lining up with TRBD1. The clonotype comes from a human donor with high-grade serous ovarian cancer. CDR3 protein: CASSSQGDTGELFF. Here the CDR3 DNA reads TGCGCCAGCAGCTCACAGGGGGACACCGGGGAGCTGTTTTTT. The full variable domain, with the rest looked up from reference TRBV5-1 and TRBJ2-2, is KAGVTQTPRYLIKTRGQQVTLSCSPISGHRSVSWYQQTPGQGLQFLFEYFSETQRNKGNFPGRFSGRQFSNSRSEMNVSTLELGDSALYLCASSSQGDTGELFFGEGSRLTVL.